This note documents a single TCR beta chain sequence. The antigen is unknown. These data originate in a study of chemoradiotherapy in HPV16-positive cancers. Study information: Candidate HPV-specific clones and shared TCR motifs came from a couple of HPV16-positive patients. Notes on the study in general: Candidate HPV-specific clones and E7-related TCR motifs grew in tumor during treatment.

This table comes from immunoSEQ multiplex PCR, and its TCRdb copy is limited to in-frame clones, with some not included. The sample includes fewer than 1,500 clones, roughly four fifths of them seen just once. The clonotype was recovered from a human donor with HPV-associated anogenital cancer. Sequenced material: tumor tissue, taken from a patient who underwent chemoradiotherapy.

The CDR3 region is CASSVGQRSMNTEAFF. CDR3 coding DNA: TGCGCCAGCAGCGTCGGACAGCGCTCCATGAACACTGAAGCTTTCTTT. The chain has TRBV5-1 and TRBJ1-1, with a weak D call TRBD1 (6 bases). This CDR3 is built from 16 residues. The germline V gene has CDR1 SGHRS and CDR2 YFSETQ. V lost 4 bases and J 0 bases, leaving 16 bases between the germline ends.